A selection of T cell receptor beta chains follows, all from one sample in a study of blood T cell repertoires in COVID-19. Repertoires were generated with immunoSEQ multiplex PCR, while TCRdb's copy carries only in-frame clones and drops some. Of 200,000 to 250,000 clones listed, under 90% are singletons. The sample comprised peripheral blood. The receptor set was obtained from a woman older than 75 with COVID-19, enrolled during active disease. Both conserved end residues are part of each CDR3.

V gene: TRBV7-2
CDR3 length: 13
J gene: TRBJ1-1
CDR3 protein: CASSLGGQVRAFF

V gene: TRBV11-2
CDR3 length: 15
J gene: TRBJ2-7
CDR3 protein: CASSLAGTSTYEQYF

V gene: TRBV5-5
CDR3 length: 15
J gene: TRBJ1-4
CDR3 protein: CASSREGMLSEKLFF

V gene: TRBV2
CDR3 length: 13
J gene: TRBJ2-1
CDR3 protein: CASRWGTSNEQFF

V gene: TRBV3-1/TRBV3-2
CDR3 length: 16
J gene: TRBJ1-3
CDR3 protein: CASSLRGRSSGNTIYF

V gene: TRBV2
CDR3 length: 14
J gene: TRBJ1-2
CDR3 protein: CASSGTASHVGYTF

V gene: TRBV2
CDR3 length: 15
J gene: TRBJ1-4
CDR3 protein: CASSAGGIPNEKLFF

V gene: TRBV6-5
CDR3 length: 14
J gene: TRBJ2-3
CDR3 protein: CASRLGLITDTQYF

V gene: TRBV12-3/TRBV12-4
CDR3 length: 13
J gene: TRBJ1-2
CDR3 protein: CASSFGRERGYTF

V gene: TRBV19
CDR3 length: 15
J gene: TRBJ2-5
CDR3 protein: CASSSGTGVAKTQYF

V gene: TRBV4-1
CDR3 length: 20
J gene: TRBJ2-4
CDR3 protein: CASSQDTDRVRPLVKNIQYF

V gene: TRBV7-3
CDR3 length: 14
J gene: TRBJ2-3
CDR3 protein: CASSLSGYTDTQYF

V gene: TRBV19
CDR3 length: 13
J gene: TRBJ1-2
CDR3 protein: CASNGDRNYGYTF

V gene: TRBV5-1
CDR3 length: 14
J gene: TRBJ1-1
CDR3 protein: CASSLGASNTEAFF

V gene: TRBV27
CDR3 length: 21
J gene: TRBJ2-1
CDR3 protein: CASSPRARGLAGASSYNEQFF

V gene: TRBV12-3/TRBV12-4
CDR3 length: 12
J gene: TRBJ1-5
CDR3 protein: CASSLEPQPQHF

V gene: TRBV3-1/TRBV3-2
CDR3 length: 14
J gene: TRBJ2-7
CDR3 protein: CASSPSPPPREQYF

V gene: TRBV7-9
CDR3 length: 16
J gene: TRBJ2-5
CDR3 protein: CASRAQASGASETQYF

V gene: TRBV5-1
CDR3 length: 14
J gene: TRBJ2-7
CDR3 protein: CATAAGGGSYEQYF

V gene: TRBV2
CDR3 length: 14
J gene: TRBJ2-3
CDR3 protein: CASSERVSTDTQYF

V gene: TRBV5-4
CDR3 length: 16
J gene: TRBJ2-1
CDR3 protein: CASTSTSRDRGNEQFF

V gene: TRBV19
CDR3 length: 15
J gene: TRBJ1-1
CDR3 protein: CASTEGGRLNTEAFF

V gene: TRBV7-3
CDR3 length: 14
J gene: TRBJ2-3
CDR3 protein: CASSLSARGDTQYF

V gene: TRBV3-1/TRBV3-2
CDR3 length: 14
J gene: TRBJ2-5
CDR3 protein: CASIWSGGSETQYF

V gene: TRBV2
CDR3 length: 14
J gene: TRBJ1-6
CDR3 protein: CASREDRGGSPLHF

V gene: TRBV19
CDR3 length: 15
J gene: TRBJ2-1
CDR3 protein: CASFGSGVPYNEQFF

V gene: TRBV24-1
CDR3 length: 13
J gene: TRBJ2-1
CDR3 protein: CATSDPTDNEQFF

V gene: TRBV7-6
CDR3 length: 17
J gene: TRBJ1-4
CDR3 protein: CASSPTWDTPTNEKLFF

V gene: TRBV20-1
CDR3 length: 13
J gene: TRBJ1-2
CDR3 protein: CRASTGERYGYTF

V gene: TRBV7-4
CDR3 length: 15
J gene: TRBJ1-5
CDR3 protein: CASSSSPYREQPQHF

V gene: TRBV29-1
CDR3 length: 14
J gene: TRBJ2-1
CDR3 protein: CSVELAGAYNEQFF

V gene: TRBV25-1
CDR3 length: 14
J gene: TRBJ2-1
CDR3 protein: CASSPNSGGYEQFF

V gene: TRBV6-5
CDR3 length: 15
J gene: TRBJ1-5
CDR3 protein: CASREGHQSNQPQHF

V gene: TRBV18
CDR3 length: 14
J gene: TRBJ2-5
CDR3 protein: CASSPGTGWETQYF

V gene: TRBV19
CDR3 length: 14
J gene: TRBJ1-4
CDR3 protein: CASSRRGQSEKLFF

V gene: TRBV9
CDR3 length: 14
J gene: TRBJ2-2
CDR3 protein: CASSTRGEAGELFF

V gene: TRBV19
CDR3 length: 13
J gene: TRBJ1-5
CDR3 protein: CASSSFRDQPQHF

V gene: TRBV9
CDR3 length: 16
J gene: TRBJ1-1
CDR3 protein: CASSAPGGQGATEAFF

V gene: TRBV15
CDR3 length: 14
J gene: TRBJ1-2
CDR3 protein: CATSRERRANGYTF

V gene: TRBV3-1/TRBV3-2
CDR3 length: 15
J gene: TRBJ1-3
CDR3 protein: CASSPGGRSGNTIYF

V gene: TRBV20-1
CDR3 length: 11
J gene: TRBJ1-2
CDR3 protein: CSASDGEQGAF

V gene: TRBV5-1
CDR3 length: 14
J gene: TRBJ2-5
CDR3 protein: CASSLIGGAETQYF

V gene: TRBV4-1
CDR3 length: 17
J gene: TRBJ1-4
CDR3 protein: CASSQPTNRGREEKLFF

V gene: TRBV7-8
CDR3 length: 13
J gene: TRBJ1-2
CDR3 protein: CASSLRTGLGYTF

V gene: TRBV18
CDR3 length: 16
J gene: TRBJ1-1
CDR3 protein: CASSPSAAQTNTEAFF

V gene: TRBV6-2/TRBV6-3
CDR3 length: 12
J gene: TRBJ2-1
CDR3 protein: CASSSRLGEQFF

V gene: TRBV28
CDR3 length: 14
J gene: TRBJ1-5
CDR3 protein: CASSLVGTNQPQHF

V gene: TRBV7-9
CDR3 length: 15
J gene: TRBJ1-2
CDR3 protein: CASSRGGGTPYGYTF

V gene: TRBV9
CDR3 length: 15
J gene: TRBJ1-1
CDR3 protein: CASSVAVHGNTEAFF

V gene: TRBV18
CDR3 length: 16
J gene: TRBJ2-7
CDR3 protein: CASSPSGTVALYEQYF

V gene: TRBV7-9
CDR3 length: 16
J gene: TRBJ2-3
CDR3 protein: CASSPGQGRSPLGQYF